This T cell receptor beta chain was sequenced in a study of read filtering for tumor transcriptome and immune sequencing. Study as a whole: Among patients, 17 were male and approximately 15 female, aged about 45 to 90 (mean around 66). Study conclusions and caveats: The CD138-negative fraction was mixed bone marrow immune cells, not pure T cells.

Germline V gene sequence: CDR1 SGHDN, CDR2 FVKESK. The CDR3 is made up of 18 amino acids. Trimming cost V 1 base and J 4 bases, with 22 bases left between them. From roughly 390 ng of RNA, a library with molecular barcoded alpha/delta and beta/gamma adaptors was made. TCRdb re-derived calls from the reads in MiXCR, one entry per CDR3 protein. The repertoire has roughly 41,000 distinct CDR3 sequences, roughly an eighth of them found once; the top ten carry less than 45%. In its sample, this clonotype was seen many times. Its antigen is unidentified. V gene TRBV14 combines with J gene TRBJ1-1; D remains unclear. Input material: a population of CD138-negative cells sorted from bone marrow. The receptor was derived from a donor at least 40 years old with multiple myeloma. The CDR3 spells CASSQVGFREGLGTEAFF. CDR3 nucleotides: TGTGCCAGCAGCCAAGTGGGTTTTCGAGAGGGTCTGGGCACTGAAGCTTTCTTT.